The 31 T cell receptor beta chains reported below all come from one sample, sequenced in a study of CD8+CD57+ T cells in acquired aplastic anemia. Individuals selected for sequencing had exhibited CD8+CD57+ cell expansion on flow cytometry. TCR beta VDJ combinations and CDR3 sequences were profiled from genomic DNA. TCRdb itself ran the reads through MiXCR, one entry per CDR3 protein. The top ten clones hold about 2.9% of a sample with 150,000 or so distinct CDR3 sequences, about half of them seen once. Specimen: sorted CD4+, CD8+, or CD8+CD57+ T cells (not recorded which) from PBMCs. The receptors were gathered from a human donor with aplastic anemia.

This chain links TRBV19 with TRBJ1-5; 7 bases are shared with TRBD1. CDR3 size: 15 residues. Germline CDR1 reads LNHDA; CDR2 reads SQIVND (reference sequence). Trimming removed 4 bases from V and 6 bases from J; junction bases left unmatched: 9. CDR3 region: CASSTRTGGGQPQHF. DNA of the CDR3: TGTGCCAGTAGTACCCGGACAGGAGGGGGTCAGCCCCAGCATTTT.

The chain is built from TRBV25-1 and TRBJ2-7; possibly TRBD1 for D (5 bases). The CDR3 has 12 amino acids. V lost 4 bases and J 6 bases, leaving 10 bases between the germline ends. The germline gives CDR1 MGHDK, CDR2 SYGVNS. The CDR3 loop is CASSARVREQYF. The DNA for the CDR3 is TGTGCCAGCAGTGCCAGGGTGCGCGAGCAGTACTTC.

This clonotype was counted many times. This chain joins TRBV13 and TRBJ2-3; D gene unclear. Germline assignment: CDR1 PRHDT and CDR2 FYEKMQ (reference sequence). The CDR3 is made up of 12 amino acids. V shed 4 bases and J shed 6 bases, with 8 bases lying between them. CDR3 DNA: TGTGCCAGCAGCTCCCAATCGGATACGCAGTATTTT. Translating gives CASSSQSDTQYF.

On this clonotype itself: Just one base apart from a much larger clone, this may be a read error. CDR3: CASSRGAQSYNEQYF. DNA of the CDR3: TGCGCCAGCAGCCGGGGGGCGCAATCGTACAATGAGCAGTACTTC. The genes are TRBV2 and TRBJ2-7; D may be TRBD2 (7 bases). Germline CDR1 reads SNHLY; CDR2 reads FYNNEI. This CDR3 has 15 residues.

The gene calls are TRBV25-1 and TRBJ2-7; 9 nucleotides line up with TRBD1. CDR1 MGHDK and CDR2 SYGVNS come from the germline V gene. The CDR3 runs 14 residues. V was clipped by 5 bases and J by 2 bases; unmatched bases: 4. CDR3 DNA: TGTGCCAGCAGTTTAGGGACAGGGACCTACGAGCAGTACTTC. Translation: CASSLGTGTYEQYF.

This clonotype was seen a few times. The rearrangement joins TRBV2 to TRBJ2-7; 8 nucleotides agree with TRBD1. Germline V CDR1 and CDR2: SNHLY, FYNNEI. The ends lost 6 bases at V and 3 bases at J; junction bases unmatched: 4. The CDR3 spans 13 residues. The CDR3 is CASRGQVNYEQYF. The CDR3 DNA follows: TGTGCCAGCAGGGGACAGGTTAACTACGAGCAGTACTTC. The full variable domain, with the rest looked up from reference TRBV2 and TRBJ2-7, is EPEVTQTPSHQVTQMGQEVILRCVPISNHLYFYWYRQILGQKVEFLVSFYNNEISEKSEIFDDQFSVERPDGSNFTLKIRSTKLEDSAMYFCASRGQVNYEQYFGPGTRLTVT.

This clonotype was picked up a small number of times. This sequence joins TRBV7-3 and TRBJ1-6; no clear D. This CDR3 region has 13 residues. The germline CDR1 and CDR2 sequences are SGHTA and FQGTGA. Trimming removed 3 bases at V and 5 bases at J, with 5 bases between. The CDR3 reads CASSLDDNSPLHF. CDR3 sequence (DNA): TGTGCCAGCAGCTTGGATGATAATTCACCCCTCCACTTT.

This clonotype appeared a few times. The V call is TRBV19, the J call TRBJ2-7, with 9 bases lining up with TRBD1. The V gene end was trimmed by 5 bases and the J gene end by 1 base; junction bases not matched to a gene: 6. The CDR3 is 15 residues long. Germline CDR1 and CDR2: LNHDA and SQIVND (reference sequence). CDR3 DNA: TGTGCCAGTAGTCAAGAGGGGACAGGGTCCTACGAGCAGTACTTC. Amino acid sequence: CASSQEGTGSYEQYF.

This sequence joins TRBV7-2 and TRBJ2-5, with 9 bases identical to TRBD2. This CDR3 contains 14 residues. CDR1 is SGHTA, CDR2 FQGNSA, per germline. J lost 3 bases, V lost 3 bases, and 2 bases had no gene match. The CDR3 region has the DNA TGTGCCAGCAGCTTGAGACTAGCGGAAGAGACCCAGTACTTC. Translating it yields CASSLRLAEETQYF.

The table lists this clonotype with many counts. The chain employs TRBV11-3 and TRBJ1-2; the D is unclear. The CDR3 extends over 13 amino acids. Trimming removed 1 base at V and 6 bases at J, with 9 bases between. The germline V gene has CDR1 SGHNT and CDR2 YENEEA. The chain's CDR3 is CASSLVPGDGYTF. Here the CDR3 DNA reads TGTGCCAGCAGCTTAGTCCCTGGGGATGGCTACACCTTC.

The chain is built from TRBV7-1 and TRBJ2-6, with 9 nucleotides matching TRBD1. TRBV7-1 is recorded as an ORF, its role being uncertain. J was trimmed by 0 bases and V by 3 bases; bases with no gene match: 12. The CDR3 has 20 amino acids. For the CDR3, the DNA is TGTGCCAGCAGCTCGAACCAGGGAGGGACAGGGTACTCTGGGGCCAACGTCCTGACTTTC. As protein: CASSSNQGGTGYSGANVLTF.

This clonotype has at least ten counts. V and J are TRBV3-1 and TRBJ2-7, with 10 bases aligning to TRBD2. Germline V gives CDR1 LGHDT, CDR2 YNNKEL (reference sequence). V gave up 6 bases and J gave up 2 bases; unmatched junction bases: 7. The CDR3 totals 15 residues. CDR3 region: CASSQGLAYTYEQYF. DNA for the CDR3: TGTGCCAGCAGTCAGGGACTAGCGTATACCTACGAGCAGTACTTC.

The chain uses TRBV25-1 and TRBJ1-2, with a possible D match to TRBD1 (6 bases). This CDR3 spans 12 amino acids. The V gene's germline CDR1 is MGHDK and CDR2 SYGVNS. V lost 8 bases to trimming and J lost 7 bases, with 14 bases between them. CDR3 coding DNA: TGTGCCAGCGTAGAGGGGGTCGGTGGCTACACCTTC. Protein sequence: CASVEGVGGYTF.

On this clonotype itself: One end of the junction varies from germline; a read error may be responsible. The rearrangement links TRBV2 to TRBJ1-2; TRBD1 is a possible D gene (5 bases). From germline, CDR1 is SNHLY and CDR2 FYNNEI. The CDR3 has 18 amino acids. CDR3 sequence: CASSEGSGLESFNYGYTF. Here the CDR3 DNA reads TGTGCCAGCAGCGAAGGGTCGGGACTGGAGTCTTTCAACTATGGCTACACCTTC. Using reference TRBV2 and TRBJ1-2 for the parts outside the CDR3, the full variable domain is EPEVTQTPSHQVTQMGQEVILRCVPISNHLYFYWYRQILGQKVEFLVSFYNNEISEKSEIFDDQFSVERPDGSNFTLKIRSTKLEDSAMYFCASSEGSGLESFNYGYTFGSGTRLTVV.

A single count supports this clonotype. The chain is built from TRBV10-3 and TRBJ1-6; 7 bases fit TRBD1. This CDR3 has 17 residues. Germline V gene data show CDR1 as ENHRY and CDR2 as SYGVKD. After removal of 0 bases from V and 10 bases from J, the junction contained 12 bases not matched to a gene. The CDR3: CAISESERGDSNSPLHF. Written as DNA, the CDR3 is TGTGCCATCAGTGAGTCGGAACGGGGGGACAGTAACTCACCCCTCCACTTT.

The genes are TRBV10-3 and TRBJ2-5, with a possible D match to TRBD2 (6 bases). V was pared by 2 bases and J by 5 bases, with 24 bases between. The CDR3 spans 18 residues. Germline loops: CDR1 ENHRY, CDR2 SYGVKD. The CDR3 bases are TGTGCCATCAGTGAGGACGGGTTCTATGGCTCCGCGGGGGAGACCCAGTACTTC. Residues: CAISEDGFYGSAGETQYF.

This clonotype was detected only a few times. The DNA for the CDR3 is TGTGCCAGCAGCCCGAGGGGACAGGGCAATGAGCAGTACGTC. Encoded protein: CASSPRGQGNEQYV. The chain links TRBV11-1 to TRBJ2-7; TRBD1 matches 9 bases. Trimming at V came to 5 bases and at J to 7 bases, leaving 9 bases not matched to a gene. In germline, CDR1 is SGHAT, CDR2 FQDESV (reference sequence). This CDR3 is built from 14 residues.

This sequence joins TRBV24-1 and TRBJ1-5; D unclear. Germline lookup yields CDR1 KGHDR and CDR2 SFDVKD. This CDR3 is 17 amino acids long. V was shortened by 2 bases and J by 3 bases, with 16 bases between the two germline ends. CDR3 region: CATSDSTPRRDNQPQHF. CDR3 DNA: TGTGCCACCAGTGATTCGACACCCCGGCGGGACAATCAGCCCCAGCATTTT.

This sequence joins TRBV9 and TRBJ2-7; the match to TRBD1 covers 9 bases. CDR1 is SGDLS, CDR2 YYNGEE, per germline. The CDR3 has 13 amino acids. V gave up 3 bases and J gave up 5 bases; unmatched junction bases: 3. The CDR3 region has the DNA TGTGCCAGCAGCGGGGGACAGGGTGACGAGCAGTACTTC. Translating gives CASSGGQGDEQYF.

V is TRBV10-3 and J is TRBJ1-1; 10 bases align to TRBD1. This CDR3 is built from 13 residues. With 3 bases clipped from V and 12 bases from J, the junction kept 7 bases outside the gene matches. Germline CDR1 reads ENHRY; CDR2 reads SYGVKD. Written as DNA, the CDR3 is TGTGCCATCAGTGACAGACAGGGGGCTTCGTCTTTCTTT. Translation: CAISDRQGASSFF.

The genes are TRBV7-6 and TRBJ1-4; 8 nucleotides match TRBD1. Germline V gives CDR1 SGHVS, CDR2 FNYEAQ. The junction had 5 bases not matched to a gene; V was cut back by 0 bases and J by 8 bases. There are 15 residues in the CDR3. The CDR3 loop reads CASSLAAGGGEKLFF. The CDR3 DNA reads as TGTGCCAGCAGCTTAGCGGCAGGGGGCGGCGAAAAACTGTTTTTT.

This clonotype came up many times. J is TRBJ2-1 and V is TRBV10-3; 8 nucleotides line up with TRBD2. V lost 6 bases, J lost 5 bases, and 6 bases stayed unmatched. Germline loops: CDR1 ENHRY, CDR2 SYGVKD. This CDR3 has 14 residues. In DNA, the CDR3 is TGTGCCATCAGACTTGAGCGGGAGCACAATGAGCAGTTCTTC. Translating gives CAIRLEREHNEQFF.

This clonotype was counted many times. The chain combines TRBV6-1 with TRBJ2-2; D possibly corresponds to TRBD2 (6 bases). Trimming shortened V by 6 bases and J by 6 bases, and 17 bases separated the two germline ends. CDR1 MNHNS and CDR2 SASEGT come from the germline V gene. This CDR3 has 15 residues. CDR3 nucleotides: TGTGCCAGCAGCTCCGGGACTCTAACCCCCGGGGAGCTGTTTTTT. Its translation is CASSSGTLTPGELFF.

The chain uses TRBV7-9 and TRBJ1-6, with D possibly being TRBD1 (5 bases). The CDR3 spans 15 residues. The germline CDR1 and CDR2 sequences are SEHNR and FQNEAQ (reference sequence). Trimming shortened V by 5 bases and J by 8 bases, and 16 bases separated the two germline ends. CDR3 amino acids: CASSLTGTGDSPLHF. DNA for the CDR3: TGTGCCAGCAGCCTCACCGGGACGGGGGATTCACCCCTCCACTTT.

Details on this clonotype: One end of the junction is discordant with germline, which a read error may explain. J is TRBJ1-1 and V is TRBV7-6, with D unclear. This CDR3 comprises 15 residues. Germline V CDR1 and CDR2: SGHVS, FNYEAQ. Here the CDR3 reads CVSSQGRDMDTEAFF. CDR3 DNA sequence: TGTGTCAGCAGTCAAGGGCGGGATATGGACACTGAAGCTTTCTTT.

A word on this clonotype: A much larger clone sits a single nucleotide away, making a read error possible. The V and J genes are TRBV25-1 and TRBJ1-2; D is uncertain. CDR3 length equals 13 residues. Germline V CDR1 and CDR2: MGHDK, SYGVNS. CDR3 bases: TGTGCCACCAGTGAATCCAGGACGTTAGGCTACACCTTC. Translating gives CATSESRTLGYTF.

This clonotype was seen repeatedly, ten times or more. J is TRBJ1-4 and V is TRBV5-1; D gene uncertain. CDR1 SGHRS and CDR2 YFSETQ come from the germline V gene. The ends were cut back, 9 bases at V and 8 bases at J, with 17 bases in the middle. This CDR3 has 13 residues. The CDR3 region has the DNA TGCGCCACCAGAATCGGGGTAGGCGAAAAACTGTTTTTT. It translates to CATRIGVGEKLFF.

At least ten counts were recorded for this clonotype. The J gene is TRBJ1-5, the V gene TRBV3-1; possibly TRBD1 for D (5 bases). The length of the CDR3 is 13 residues. The germline V gene has CDR1 LGHDT and CDR2 YNNKEL (reference sequence). Trimming cost V 5 bases and J 4 bases, with 9 bases left between them. The CDR3 bases are TGTGCCAGCAGCTGGTGGGGGAATCAGCCCCAGCATTTT. Protein sequence: CASSWWGNQPQHF.

This clonotype has only one observation. A read error may explain this, as a much larger clone is one base away. The J gene is TRBJ2-5, the V gene TRBV10-3; D is uncertain. Germline V gene data show CDR1 as ENHRY and CDR2 as SYGVKD. Trimming removed 3 bases at V and 5 bases at J, with 10 bases between. The CDR3 length is 13 residues. CDR3 sequence: CAISEGPAETQYF. The CDR3 nucleotides are TGTGCCATCAGTGAAGGGCCAGCGGAGACCCAGTACTTC.

The chain uses TRBV2 and TRBJ1-1; 8 nucleotides match TRBD1. This CDR3 is built from 15 residues. The germline gives CDR1 SNHLY, CDR2 FYNNEI. The J segment lost 6 bases and the V segment lost 7 bases, leaving 13 bases of the junction unmatched. For the CDR3, the DNA is TGTGCCAGCAAAAAAACGGGACAGGCGTCCGCTGAAGCTTTCTTT. Its translation is CASKKTGQASAEAFF.

This chain uses TRBV7-2 with TRBJ2-7; TRBD1 might be the D (7 bases). The CDR3 length is 14 residues. V was trimmed by 5 bases and J by 6 bases, leaving 17 bases between them. Germline V gene lookup returns CDR1 SGHTA and CDR2 FQGNSA. The CDR3 protein is CASSETGAGSEQYF. As DNA, the CDR3 is TGTGCCAGCAGCGAAACAGGGGCCGGGAGCGAGCAGTACTTC.